This TCR beta chain was sequenced for a study of shared clonotypes between healthy human individuals. The repertoire was sequenced with immunoSEQ multiplex PCR; TCRdb's copy has only in-frame clones and lacks some. The sample has roughly 2.1 million clones; about 93% are singletons. The CDR3 is 13 amino acids. V lost 5 bases, J lost 5 bases, and 10 bases lay in between. The germline CDR1 and CDR2 sequences are SGHVS and FNYEAQ. The study, taken as a whole, reports: Non-shared clonotypes were found to have lower generation probabilities than the clonotypes that were shared by all four of the sorted-subset donors.

Note on this clone: Its antigen is unknown.

CD45RO-negative cells were positively selected for CCR7, leaving out terminally differentiated effector memory CD45RA+ cells. Material for sequencing was naive CD8+ T cells from PBMCs. This TCR came from a man between 18 and 29 years old in good health. Some clones in this sample may be carry-over from other donors' samples. The genes are TRBV7-6 and TRBJ2-1; no clear D. The CDR3 DNA reads as TGTGCCAGCAGCCGGGCGGTCAACAATGAGCAGTTCTTC. This sequence encodes CASSRAVNNEQFF.